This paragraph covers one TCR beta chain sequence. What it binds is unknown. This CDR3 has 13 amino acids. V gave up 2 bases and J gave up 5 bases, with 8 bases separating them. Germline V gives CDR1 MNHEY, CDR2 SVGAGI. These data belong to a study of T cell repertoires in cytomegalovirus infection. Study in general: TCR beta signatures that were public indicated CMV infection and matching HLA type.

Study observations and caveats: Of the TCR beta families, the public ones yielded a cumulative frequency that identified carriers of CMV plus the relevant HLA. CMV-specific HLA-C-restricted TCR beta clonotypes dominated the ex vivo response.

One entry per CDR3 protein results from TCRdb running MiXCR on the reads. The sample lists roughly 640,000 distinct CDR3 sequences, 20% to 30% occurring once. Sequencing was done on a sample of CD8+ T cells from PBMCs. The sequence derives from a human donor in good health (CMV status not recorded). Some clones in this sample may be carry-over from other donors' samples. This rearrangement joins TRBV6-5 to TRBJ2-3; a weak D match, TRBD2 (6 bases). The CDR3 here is CASSYDGGDTQYF. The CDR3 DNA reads TGTGCCAGCAGTTACGACGGGGGAGATACGCAGTATTTT.